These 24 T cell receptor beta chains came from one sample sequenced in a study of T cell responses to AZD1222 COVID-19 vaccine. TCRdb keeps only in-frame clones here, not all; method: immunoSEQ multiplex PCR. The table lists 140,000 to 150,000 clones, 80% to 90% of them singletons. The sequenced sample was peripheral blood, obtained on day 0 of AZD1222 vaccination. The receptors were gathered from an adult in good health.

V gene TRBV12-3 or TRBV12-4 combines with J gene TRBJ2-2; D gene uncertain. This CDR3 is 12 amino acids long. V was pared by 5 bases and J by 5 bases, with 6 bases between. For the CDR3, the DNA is TGTGCCAGCAGTGCGTTAACCGGGGAGCTGTTTTTT. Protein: CASSALTGELFF.

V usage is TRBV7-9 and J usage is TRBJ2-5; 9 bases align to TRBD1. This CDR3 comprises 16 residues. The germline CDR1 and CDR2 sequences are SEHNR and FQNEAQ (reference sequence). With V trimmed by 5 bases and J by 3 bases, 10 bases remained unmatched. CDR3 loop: CASSPRRWTGEETQYF. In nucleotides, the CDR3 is TGTGCCAGCAGCCCCCGTCGTTGGACAGGGGAAGAGACCCAGTACTTC.

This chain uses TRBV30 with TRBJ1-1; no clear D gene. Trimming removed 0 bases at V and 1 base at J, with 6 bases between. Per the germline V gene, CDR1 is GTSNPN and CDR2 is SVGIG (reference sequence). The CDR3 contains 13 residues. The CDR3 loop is CAWSVLRNTEAFF. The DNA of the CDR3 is TGTGCCTGGAGTGTACTGAGGAACACTGAAGCTTTCTTT. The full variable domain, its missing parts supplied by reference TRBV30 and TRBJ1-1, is SQTIHQWPATLVQPVGSPLSLECTVEGTSNPNLYWYRQAAGRGLQLLFYSVGIGQISSEVPQNLSASRPQDRQFILSSKKLLLSDSGFYLCAWSVLRNTEAFFGQGTRLTVV.

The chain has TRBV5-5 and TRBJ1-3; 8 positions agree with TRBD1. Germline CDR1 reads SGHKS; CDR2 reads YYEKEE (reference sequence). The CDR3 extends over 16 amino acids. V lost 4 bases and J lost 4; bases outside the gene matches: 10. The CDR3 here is CASSRDRSDGGNTIYF. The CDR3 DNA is TGTGCCAGCAGCAGGGACAGGTCGGACGGGGGAAACACCATATATTTT.

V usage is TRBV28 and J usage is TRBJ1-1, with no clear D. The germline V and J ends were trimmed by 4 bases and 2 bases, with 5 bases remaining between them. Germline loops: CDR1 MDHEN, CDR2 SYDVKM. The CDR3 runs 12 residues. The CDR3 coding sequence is TGTGCCAGCAGTTGGGCCAACACTGAAGCTTTCTTT. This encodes CASSWANTEAFF. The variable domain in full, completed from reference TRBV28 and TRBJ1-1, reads DVKVTQSSRYLVKRTGEKVFLECVQDMDHENMFWYRQDPGLGLRLIYFSYDVKMKEKGDIPEGYSVSREKKERFSLILESASTNQTSMYLCASSWANTEAFFGQGTRLTVV.

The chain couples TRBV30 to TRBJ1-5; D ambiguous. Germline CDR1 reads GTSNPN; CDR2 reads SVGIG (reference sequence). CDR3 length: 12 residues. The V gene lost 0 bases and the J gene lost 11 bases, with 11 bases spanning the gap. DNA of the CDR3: TGTGCCTGGAGTGTACGGGGAAGGGCCCAGCATTTT. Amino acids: CAWSVRGRAQHF.

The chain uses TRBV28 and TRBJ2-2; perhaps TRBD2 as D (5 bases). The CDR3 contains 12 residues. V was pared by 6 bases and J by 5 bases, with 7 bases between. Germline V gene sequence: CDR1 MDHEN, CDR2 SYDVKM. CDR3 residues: CASREATGELFF. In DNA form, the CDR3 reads TGTGCCAGCAGGGAGGCGACCGGGGAGCTGTTTTTT.

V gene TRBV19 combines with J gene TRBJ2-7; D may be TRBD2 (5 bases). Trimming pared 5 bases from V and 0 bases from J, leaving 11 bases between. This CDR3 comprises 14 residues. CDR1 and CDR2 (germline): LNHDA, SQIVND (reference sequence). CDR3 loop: CASSSTGSSYEQYF. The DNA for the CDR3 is TGTGCCAGTAGTTCGACTGGGAGCTCCTACGAGCAGTACTTC.

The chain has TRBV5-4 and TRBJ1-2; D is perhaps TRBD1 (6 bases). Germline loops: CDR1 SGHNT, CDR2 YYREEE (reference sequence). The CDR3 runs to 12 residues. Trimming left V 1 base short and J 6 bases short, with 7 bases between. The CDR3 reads CASSLTGNGYTF. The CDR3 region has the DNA TGTGCCAGCAGCTTGACAGGGAATGGCTACACCTTC.

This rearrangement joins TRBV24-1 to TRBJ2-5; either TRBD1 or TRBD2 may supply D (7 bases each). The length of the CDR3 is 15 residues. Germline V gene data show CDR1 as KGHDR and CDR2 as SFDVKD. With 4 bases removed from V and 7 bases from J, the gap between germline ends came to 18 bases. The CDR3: CATSDPTGRGGTQYF. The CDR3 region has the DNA TGTGCCACCAGTGACCCGACAGGGAGGGGGGGGACCCAGTACTTC.

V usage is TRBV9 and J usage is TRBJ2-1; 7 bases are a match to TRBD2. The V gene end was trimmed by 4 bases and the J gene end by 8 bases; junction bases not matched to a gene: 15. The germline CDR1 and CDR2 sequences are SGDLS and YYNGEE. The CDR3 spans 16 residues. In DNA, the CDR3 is TGTGCCAGCAGCAAAGGGTGGCGGGAGAGTAGCTATGAGCAGTTCTTC. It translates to CASSKGWRESSYEQFF.

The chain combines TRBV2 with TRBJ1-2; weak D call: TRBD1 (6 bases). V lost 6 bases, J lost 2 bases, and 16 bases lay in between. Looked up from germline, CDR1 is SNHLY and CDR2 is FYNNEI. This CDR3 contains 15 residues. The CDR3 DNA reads TGTGCCAGCAGACCACTGGCAGGGGCAAACTATGGCTACACCTTC. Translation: CASRPLAGANYGYTF.

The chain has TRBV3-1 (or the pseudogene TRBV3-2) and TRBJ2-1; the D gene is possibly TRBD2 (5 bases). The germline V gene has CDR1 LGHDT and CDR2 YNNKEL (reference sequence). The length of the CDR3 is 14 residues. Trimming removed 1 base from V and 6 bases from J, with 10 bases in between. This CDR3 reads CASSQGLSGNEQFF. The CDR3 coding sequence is TGTGCCAGCAGCCAAGGTCTCAGCGGCAATGAGCAGTTCTTC.

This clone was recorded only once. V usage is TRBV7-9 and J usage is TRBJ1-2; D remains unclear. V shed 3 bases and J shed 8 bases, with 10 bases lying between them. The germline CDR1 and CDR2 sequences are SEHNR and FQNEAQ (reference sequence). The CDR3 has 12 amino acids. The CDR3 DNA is TGTGCCAGCAGCTTTCTGTTGCGGGGCTACACCTTC. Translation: CASSFLLRGYTF.

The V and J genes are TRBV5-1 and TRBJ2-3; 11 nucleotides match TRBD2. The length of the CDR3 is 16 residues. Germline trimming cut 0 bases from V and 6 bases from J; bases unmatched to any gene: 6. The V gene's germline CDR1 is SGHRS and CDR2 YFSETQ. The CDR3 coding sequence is TGCGCCAGCAGCTTGGCCAAGGCTAGCGGGGGGGATACGCAGTATTTT. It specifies CASSLAKASGGDTQYF.

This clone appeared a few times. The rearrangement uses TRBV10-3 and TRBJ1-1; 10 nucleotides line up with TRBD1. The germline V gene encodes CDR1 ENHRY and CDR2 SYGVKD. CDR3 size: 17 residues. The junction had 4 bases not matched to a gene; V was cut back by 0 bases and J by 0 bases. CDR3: CAISESDRGGMNTEAFF. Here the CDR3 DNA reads TGTGCCATCAGTGAGTCGGACAGGGGGGGAATGAACACTGAAGCTTTCTTT.

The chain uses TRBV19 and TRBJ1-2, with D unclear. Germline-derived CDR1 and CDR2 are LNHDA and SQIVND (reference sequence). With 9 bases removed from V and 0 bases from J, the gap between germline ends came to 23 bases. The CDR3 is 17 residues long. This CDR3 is CASSLWNFGVSNYGYTF. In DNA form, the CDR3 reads TGTGCCAGCTCCTTGTGGAATTTCGGTGTTTCTAACTATGGCTACACCTTC.

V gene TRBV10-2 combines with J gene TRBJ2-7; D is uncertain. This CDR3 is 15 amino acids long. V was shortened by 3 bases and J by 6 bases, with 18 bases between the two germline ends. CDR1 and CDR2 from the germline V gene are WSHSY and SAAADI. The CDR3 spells CASSDGYSNLREQYF. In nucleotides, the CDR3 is TGCGCCAGCAGTGATGGGTACTCGAACCTTCGCGAGCAGTACTTC.

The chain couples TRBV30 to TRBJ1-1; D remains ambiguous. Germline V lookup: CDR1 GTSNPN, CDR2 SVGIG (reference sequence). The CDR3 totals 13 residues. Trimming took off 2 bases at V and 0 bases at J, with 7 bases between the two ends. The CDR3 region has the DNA TGTGCCTGGAGTCTGGGCATGAACACTGAAGCTTTCTTT. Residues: CAWSLGMNTEAFF.

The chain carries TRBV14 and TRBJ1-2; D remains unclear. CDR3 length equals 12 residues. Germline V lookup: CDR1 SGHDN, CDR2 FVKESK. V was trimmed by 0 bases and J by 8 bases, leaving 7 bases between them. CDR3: CASSQDTLGYTF. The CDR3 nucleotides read TGTGCCAGCAGCCAAGATACGTTGGGCTACACCTTC.

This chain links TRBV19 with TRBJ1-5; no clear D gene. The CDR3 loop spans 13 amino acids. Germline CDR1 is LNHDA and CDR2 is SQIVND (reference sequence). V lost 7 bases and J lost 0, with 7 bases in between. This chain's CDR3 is CASTADSNQPQHF. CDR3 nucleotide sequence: TGTGCCAGTACTGCAGATAGCAATCAGCCCCAGCATTTT.

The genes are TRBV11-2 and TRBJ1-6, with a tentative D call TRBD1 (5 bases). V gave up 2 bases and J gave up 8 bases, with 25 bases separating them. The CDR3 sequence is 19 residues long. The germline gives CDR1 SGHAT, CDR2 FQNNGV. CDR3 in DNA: TGTGCCAGCAGCTTAAGGCGGGGGGGACCAGGGTCTTTAGATTCACCCCTCCACTTT. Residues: CASSLRRGGPGSLDSPLHF.

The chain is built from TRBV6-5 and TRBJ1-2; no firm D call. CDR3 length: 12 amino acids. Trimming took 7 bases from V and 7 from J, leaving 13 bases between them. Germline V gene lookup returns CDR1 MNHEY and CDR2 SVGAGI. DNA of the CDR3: TGTGCCAGCATAAACCTTGACGGTGGCTACACCTTC. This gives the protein CASINLDGGYTF.

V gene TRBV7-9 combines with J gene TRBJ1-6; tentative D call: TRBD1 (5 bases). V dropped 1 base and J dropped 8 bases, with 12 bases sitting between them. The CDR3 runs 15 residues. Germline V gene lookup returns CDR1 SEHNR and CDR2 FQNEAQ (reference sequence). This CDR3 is CASSLDVRVDSPLHF. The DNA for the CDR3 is TGTGCCAGCAGCTTAGACGTCAGGGTGGATTCACCCCTCCACTTT.